This passage covers 16 T cell receptor beta chains from one sample sequenced in a study of blood T cell repertoires in COVID-19. Method: immunoSEQ multiplex PCR; TCRdb's copy keeps in-frame clones and lacks some. The sample includes around 240,000 clones, 70% to 90% of them seen just once. The sequencing sample was made of PBMCs or T cells enriched from blood (not recorded which). The receptors derive from a woman in her 50s who had recovered from COVID-19.

This clone was detected ten times or more. This chain joins TRBV11-2 and TRBJ1-5; D unresolved. The CDR3 spans 15 residues. CDR1 is SGHAT, CDR2 FQNNGV, per germline. Trimming took off 6 bases at V and 6 bases at J, with 18 bases between the two ends. The CDR3 sequence is CASSLWGGVGQPQHF. The CDR3 DNA is TGTGCCAGCAGTCTCTGGGGAGGAGTGGGTCAGCCCCAGCATTTT.

The chain has TRBV9 and TRBJ2-1; 8 bases align to TRBD2. The CDR3 consists of 13 residues. Per the germline V gene, CDR1 is SGDLS and CDR2 is YYNGEE. Unmatched junction bases numbered 4, after V lost 2 bases and J lost 9 bases. CDR3 loop: CASSVAGGSEQFF. DNA for the CDR3: TGTGCCAGCAGCGTTGCGGGAGGTTCTGAGCAGTTCTTC.

The rearrangement joins TRBV3-1 (or the pseudogene TRBV3-2) to TRBJ1-2; D unresolved. The length of the CDR3 is 12 residues. V shed 1 base and J shed 7 bases, with 7 bases lying between them. The germline V gene encodes CDR1 LGHDT and CDR2 YNNKEL (reference sequence). For the CDR3, the DNA is TGTGCCAGCAGCCAAGCCGGTGCTGGCTACACCTTC. It specifies CASSQAGAGYTF.

The chain carries TRBV7-9 and TRBJ1-1; no definite D call. V was shortened by 5 bases and J by 11 bases, with 21 bases between the two germline ends. The germline V gene encodes CDR1 SEHNR and CDR2 FQNEAQ (reference sequence). The CDR3 loop spans 14 amino acids. The CDR3 here is CASSTITDIGNAFF. DNA of the CDR3: TGTGCCAGCAGCACCATTACTGATATCGGGAATGCTTTCTTT.

This clone was recorded a few times. The chain has TRBV4-1 and TRBJ2-7; 7 positions agree with TRBD1. CDR1 is MGHRA, CDR2 YSYEKL, per germline. V was clipped by 2 bases and J by 2 bases; unmatched bases: 9. CDR3 length: 16 amino acids. Here the CDR3 reads CASSQRLTGTTYEQYF. CDR3 coding DNA: TGCGCCAGCAGCCAACGTTTGACAGGGACCACCTACGAGCAGTACTTC.

The gene calls are TRBV5-1 and TRBJ1-1; TRBD1 aligns across 8 bases. This CDR3 is built from 13 residues. V trimming: 7 bases; J trimming: 2 bases; junction bases outside the gene matches: 4. CDR1 and CDR2 (germline): SGHRS, YFSETQ. CDR3 region: CASGQGYNTEAFF. DNA for the CDR3: TGCGCCAGCGGACAGGGCTACAACACTGAAGCTTTCTTT.

The CDR3 DNA follows: TGTGCCAGCAGTCGGACAGGGAGTTTTACCGGGGAGCTGTTTTTT. This translates into CASSRTGSFTGELFF. The chain combines TRBV28 with TRBJ2-2, with TRBD1 matching over 8 bases. The CDR3 covers 15 residues. V lost 5 bases, J lost 5 bases, and 7 bases stayed unmatched. The germline gives CDR1 MDHEN, CDR2 SYDVKM.

This clone was seen a single time. This rearrangement joins TRBV5-8 to TRBJ1-5; tentative D call: TRBD1 (6 bases). CDR1 and CDR2 from the germline V gene are SGHTS and YDEGEE. V gave up 4 bases and J gave up 6 bases, with 17 bases separating them. The CDR3 totals 15 residues. The chain's CDR3 is CASSAQGREGQPQHF. The CDR3 DNA is TGTGCCAGCAGCGCACAGGGAAGGGAGGGTCAGCCCCAGCATTTT.

The chain links TRBV2 to TRBJ2-5; the match to TRBD2 covers 9 bases. This CDR3 has 14 amino acids. Germline V gene data show CDR1 as SNHLY and CDR2 as FYNNEI. Losses at the gene ends were 6 bases for V and 5 bases for J; bases not matched to a gene: 7. In DNA form, the CDR3 reads TGTGCCAGCAGCCCTGCGGGAGGGGGGGAGACCCAGTACTTC. It yields the protein CASSPAGGGETQYF.

V is TRBV28 and J is TRBJ1-4; 10 nucleotides align to TRBD1. The junction had 12 bases not matched to a gene; V was cut back by 6 bases and J by 2 bases. The germline V gene has CDR1 MDHEN and CDR2 SYDVKM. This CDR3 is built from 18 residues. CDR3 nucleotides: TGTGCCAGCAGACCCCCGGGACAGGGGCGAGAGACTAATGAAAAACTGTTTTTT. Translated, it gives CASRPPGQGRETNEKLFF.

The rearrangement uses TRBV3-1 (or the pseudogene TRBV3-2) and TRBJ1-6; TRBD1 agrees at 8 bases. CDR3 size: 14 residues. Unmatched junction bases numbered 0, after V lost 1 base and J lost 7 bases. CDR1 and CDR2 (germline): LGHDT, YNNKEL (reference sequence). The CDR3 DNA is TGTGCCAGCAGCCAAGGGACAGGGAATTCACCCCTCCACTTT. Its protein is CASSQGTGNSPLHF.

The gene calls are TRBV2 and TRBJ2-3; TRBD1 is a possible D gene (6 bases). There are 13 residues in the CDR3. Looked up from germline, CDR1 is SNHLY and CDR2 is FYNNEI. The CDR3 is CAGGGQRTDTQYF. Written as DNA, the CDR3 is TGTGCGGGCGGTGGACAGCGCACAGATACGCAGTATTTT.

The J gene is TRBJ1-1, the V gene TRBV10-3, with unresolved D. V was shortened by 6 bases and J by 10 bases, with 24 bases between the two germline ends. The germline V gene encodes CDR1 ENHRY and CDR2 SYGVKD. This CDR3 is built from 15 residues. The CDR3 loop is CAISDSAGQDIGAFF. The CDR3 nucleotides are TGTGCCATCAGCGACTCCGCGGGCCAGGATATTGGAGCTTTCTTT.

The chain recombines TRBV12-5 with TRBJ1-5, with D tentatively TRBD1 (5 bases). Between the trimmed V and J ends, which lost 7 bases and 7 bases, there was a span of 17 bases. CDR1 and CDR2 from the germline V gene are LGHNT and FRNRAP. This CDR3 comprises 14 residues. In DNA, the CDR3 is TGTGCTAGTGTGAGATGGGGGGTGACGCAGCCCCAGCATTTT. The encoded protein is CASVRWGVTQPQHF. Using reference TRBV12-5 and TRBJ1-5 for the parts outside the CDR3, the full variable domain is DARVTQTPRHKVTEMGQEVTMRCQPILGHNTVFWYRQTMMQGLELLAYFRNRAPLDDSGMPKDRFSAEMPDATLATLKIQPSEPRDSAVYFCASVRWGVTQPQHFGDGTRLSIL.

This chain connects TRBV19 to TRBJ2-1; 7 bases agree with TRBD2. This CDR3 contains 15 residues. The trim removed 3 bases at V and 2 bases at J, leaving 4 bases unmatched. Looked up from germline, CDR1 is LNHDA and CDR2 is SQIVND (reference sequence). CDR3 in DNA: TGTGCCAGTAGTATGGGCGGGAGAGCCTACAATGAGCAGTTCTTC. Translating gives CASSMGGRAYNEQFF.

Notes on this clone: This sample also contains other DNA sequences that code for the same CDR3. This chain joins TRBV3-1 (or the pseudogene TRBV3-2) and TRBJ1-2; TRBD1 matches at 8 bases. CDR3 length: 13 amino acids. From germline, CDR1 is LGHDT and CDR2 YNNKEL (reference sequence). V shed 6 bases, J shed 3 bases, and the junction held 3 bases outside the gene matches. CDR3: CASSQTGDYGYTF. CDR3 nucleotide sequence: TGTGCCAGCAGTCAGACAGGGGACTATGGCTACACCTTC.